The 17 T cell receptor beta chains reported below all come from one sample, sequenced in a study of blood T cell repertoires in COVID-19. Data came from immunoSEQ multiplex PCR; TCRdb stores just in-frame clones and leaves some out. The sample holds 100,000 to 130,000 clones, less than 90% seen once. Sequences were obtained from peripheral blood. These receptors originate from a human donor in a cohort sampled during active COVID-19.

This chain joins TRBV5-6 and TRBJ2-3, with D tentatively TRBD2 (6 bases). The CDR3 sequence is 14 residues long. Germline assignment: CDR1 SGHDT and CDR2 YYEEEE. Trimming removed 3 bases at V and 4 bases at J, with 12 bases between. Here the CDR3 reads CASSSGTSSDTQYF. The CDR3 DNA reads as TGTGCCAGCAGCTCCGGGACTTCCTCAGATACGCAGTATTTT.

This clone has just a few counts. The chain employs TRBV29-1 and TRBJ2-7; D might be TRBD1 (5 bases). The CDR3 length is 13 residues. V dropped 3 bases and J dropped 2 bases, with 11 bases sitting between them. Germline-derived CDR1 and CDR2 are SQVTM and ANQGSEA. CDR3 bases: TGCAGCGTTGATGGTGACAGACCCTACGAGCAGTACTTC. Its translation: CSVDGDRPYEQYF.

The chain links TRBV2 to TRBJ2-3, with 11 bases aligning to TRBD1. Germline V gene lookup returns CDR1 SNHLY and CDR2 FYNNEI. V shed 6 bases, J shed 7 bases, and the junction held 9 bases outside the gene matches. The CDR3 covers 15 residues. The CDR3 DNA follows: TGTGCCAGCAGAGCCAGCGGGACAGGGGGGAATACGCAGTATTTT. Its protein product is CASRASGTGGNTQYF.

The CDR3 reads CASSYTSGSTSPYEQYF. CDR3 nucleotide sequence: TGTGCCAGCAGCTATACTAGCGGGAGCACCTCCCCCTACGAGCAGTACTTC. This chain links TRBV13 with TRBJ2-7; 11 bases are a match to TRBD2. CDR1 is PRHDT and CDR2 is FYEKMQ in the germline V gene (reference sequence). The junction had 10 bases not matched to a gene; V was cut back by 4 bases and J by 2 bases. The CDR3 covers 17 residues.

The CDR3 region has the DNA TGTGCCAGCAGCGCGAACCGCCGGGTAGCGGAGGCCAAAAACATTCAGTACTTC. Amino acid sequence: CASSANRRVAEAKNIQYF. The rearrangement joins TRBV9 to TRBJ2-4; maybe TRBD2 (6 bases). The V end was cut by 3 bases, the J end by 1 base, with 20 bases between. The CDR3 totals 18 residues. The germline gives CDR1 SGDLS, CDR2 YYNGEE.

Here the CDR3 reads CASSYSTGGSTDTQYF. The CDR3 DNA is TGTGCCAGCAGTTACTCGACAGGGGGGAGCACAGATACGCAGTATTTT. The chain uses TRBV6-2 or TRBV6-3 and TRBJ2-3; 9 positions agree with TRBD1. After removal of 0 bases from V and 0 bases from J, the junction contained 1 base not matched to a gene. This CDR3 has 16 residues. The germline CDR1 and CDR2 sequences are MNHEY and SVGEGT.

This clone was detected a few times. The chain recombines TRBV20-1 with TRBJ1-4, with 7 bases that match TRBD1. V trimming: 6 bases; J trimming: 5 bases; junction bases outside the gene matches: 6. The germline gives CDR1 DFQATT, CDR2 SNEGSKA (reference sequence). The CDR3 runs 13 residues. The CDR3 reads CSASRTGNEKLFF. The CDR3 nucleotides read TGCAGTGCCAGTCGGACAGGAAATGAAAAACTGTTTTTT.

The chain uses TRBV19 and TRBJ2-1; D is possibly TRBD2 (5 bases). CDR1 LNHDA and CDR2 SQIVND come from the germline V gene (reference sequence). Trimming cost V 6 bases and J 3 bases, with 6 bases left between them. This CDR3 is built from 12 residues. The CDR3 region is CASRAGYNEQFF. In nucleotides, the CDR3 is TGTGCCAGTAGGGCGGGCTACAATGAGCAGTTCTTC.

V gene TRBV7-8 combines with J gene TRBJ1-5, with D perhaps matching TRBD1 (5 bases). V was cut by 1 base and J by 6 bases, with 16 bases left in between. Germline V gene data show CDR1 as SGHVS and CDR2 as FQNEAQ. The length of the CDR3 is 16 residues. The CDR3 sequence: CASSLGTGGVSQPQHF. The CDR3, as DNA: TGTGCCAGCAGCTTAGGGACCGGAGGGGTAAGTCAGCCCCAGCATTTT.

The sample holds a few counts of this clone. The genes are TRBV19 and TRBJ2-2; D is perhaps TRBD2 (6 bases). The CDR3 runs 13 residues. CDR1 and CDR2 (germline): LNHDA, SQIVND (reference sequence). V shed 6 bases and J shed 6 bases, with 11 bases lying between them. CDR3 loop: CASRREFAGELFF. CDR3 sequence (DNA): TGTGCCAGTAGACGGGAGTTCGCCGGGGAGCTGTTTTTT.

Here the CDR3 DNA reads TGTGCCAGCAGTTTTGGGGGCGGTGGCTACACCTTC. Amino acids: CASSFGGGGYTF. The chain carries TRBV28 and TRBJ1-2, with a tentative D call TRBD1 (6 bases). Between the trimmed V and J ends, which lost 3 bases and 7 bases, there was a span of 9 bases. The germline V gene encodes CDR1 MDHEN and CDR2 SYDVKM. This CDR3 contains 12 residues.

The chain carries TRBV11-2 and TRBJ2-3; 9 bases match TRBD2. The CDR3 is made up of 16 amino acids. V gave up 5 bases and J gave up 9 bases; unmatched junction bases: 15. Germline values: CDR1 SGHAT, CDR2 FQNNGV. The DNA for the CDR3 is TGTGCCAGCAGCCCCGGGGGTAGCGGGAGCCGAGCCACGCAGTATTTT. It yields the protein CASSPGGSGSRATQYF.

The chain links TRBV6-2 or TRBV6-3 to TRBJ2-5; D possibly corresponds to TRBD2 (5 bases). The CDR3 is made up of 13 amino acids. V lost 5 bases, J lost 4 bases, and 11 bases lay in between. CDR1 is MNHEY and CDR2 is SVGEGT in the germline V gene. In nucleotides, the CDR3 is TGTGCCAGCAGTCGGACTGGAACAGAGACCCAGTACTTC. Translating it yields CASSRTGTETQYF.

V gene TRBV5-1 combines with J gene TRBJ1-1; D gene uncertain. From germline, CDR1 is SGHRS and CDR2 YFSETQ. Deletions cut 3 bases from V and 4 bases from J, with 13 bases between. The CDR3 is made up of 14 amino acids. CDR3 loop: CASSWSDAATEAFF. In DNA, the CDR3 is TGCGCCAGCAGCTGGTCAGACGCGGCCACTGAAGCTTTCTTT.

The V gene is TRBV18, the J gene TRBJ2-3; TRBD1 aligns across 10 bases. This CDR3 comprises 14 residues. Losses at the gene ends were 8 bases for V and 5 bases for J; bases not matched to a gene: 7. Per germline, CDR1 KGHSH and CDR2 LQKENI. This CDR3 reads CASSSGTGVDTQYF. The CDR3 DNA reads TGTGCCAGCAGTTCGGGGACAGGGGTAGATACGCAGTATTTT.

J is TRBJ2-3 and V is TRBV4-2; 8 bases are shared with TRBD2. The J segment lost 4 bases and the V segment lost 0 bases, leaving 9 bases of the junction unmatched. Per the germline V gene, CDR1 is LGHNA and CDR2 is YNFKEQ. This CDR3 spans 17 amino acids. CDR3 in DNA: TGTGCCAGCAGCCAAGATAAAGCTAGCGGGTTGGCAGATACGCAGTATTTT. Protein: CASSQDKASGLADTQYF.

The chain has TRBV6-5 and TRBJ1-2, with D tentatively TRBD1 (5 bases). CDR3 length: 11 residues. Germline loops: CDR1 MNHEY, CDR2 SVGAGI. V was cut by 9 bases and J by 4 bases, with 9 bases left in between. The CDR3 loop is CASRQLYGYTF. CDR3 nucleotide sequence: TGTGCCAGTAGACAGCTCTATGGCTACACCTTC.